This T cell receptor beta chain originates from a study of human T cells and chemical hapten exposure listed by TCRdb under 2021. The study in broad terms: For sensitization, 2% DPC in acetone was applied to a 2 cm by 2 cm area of upper inner arm skin. Throughout the roughly 24-week study period, patients were also given weekly therapeutic DPC doses on the scalp. Libraries were pooled for sequencing, and variation in per-sample TCR yields was attributed mainly to small differences in library volumes within the pool. Patch testing was done on the upper back using Finn chambers containing 0.01% DPC, and results were scored after 6 days according to International Contact Dermatitis Research Group standards. In alopecia patients, the study followed how the peripheral blood TCR repertoire changed in vivo over primary and secondary sensitization to diphenylcyclopropenone (DPC), a hapten. For TCR sequencing, blood came from 25 to 30 alopecia patients at anywhere from one to four time points (pre-sensitization, 2, 6 and 24 weeks). Alopecia areata with under or over 50% scalp involvement, alopecia totalis and alopecia universalis were represented in the patient cohort, which was mostly female. Blood samples were taken from patients before sensitization (week 0) and then at 2, 6 and about 24 weeks after DPC sensitization. Overall study results and their limits: Repeated subsampling changed both the strength of the expansion versus patch-test correlation and the threshold at which that correlation became significant. Significantly more large CDR3 similarity clusters were formed by expanded TCRs than by pre-sensitization or healthy control sets, consistent with antigen-driven responses. Patch test score correlated positively with the number of PT1 expanded TCRs, reaching significance at thresholds 8, 16 and 32 but not at 4. DPC sensitization did not change the number of TCRs with a frequency above 1 in 1000, and there was no evidence of changes in global repertoire structure. All patients had alopecia, a presumed autoimmune disease, so their immune response might differ from that of healthy individuals.

Relative to germline, V is missing 2 bases and J is missing 1 base, with 1 base of the junction outside any gene match. Looking up the germline V gene yields CDR1 SGDLS and CDR2 YYNGEE. The CDR3 numbers 14 residues from cysteine through phenylalanine. CDR3 DNA only is kept here, 42 bases in frame from base 1. Interpreted using the paper, the time point label stands for: patch test 3, about 24 weeks after DPC sensitization. The treatment or condition label of this sample denotes: therapeutic diphenylcyclopropenone sensitization with weekly scalp DPC. Blood at each patch-test visit was drawn before the patch test was applied. To be eligible, patients had to be aged 18 to 70, diagnosed with alopecia and judged suitable for DPC therapy, while pregnant patients were excluded. Total RNA was isolated from unfractionated whole blood collected in Tempus Blood RNA tubes. On this clonotype itself: Its antigen is still unknown. Base qualities are missing; no much larger clone stands one base away.

Library preparation employed RACE. The run used a NextSeq 500. During library preparation, unique molecular identifiers were attached to individual cDNA molecules so that TCRs could be counted in a quantitative, reproducible way. For every blood RNA sample, sequencing covered both the TCR alpha and TCR beta chains. Per the source publication's procedure: The median number of TCRs per sample was approximately 93,000, ranging from roughly 20,000 to 700,000. V, J and CDR3 annotation of the TCR reads was carried out using the Decombinator software suite. For PS versus PT1 abundance plots, all samples were subsampled to the same number of TCRs (28,000). TCRs were defined as expanded if absent before sensitization and observed at least eight times at the 2-week time point. TCRdb handled the public reads itself, with Q25 trimming in fastp and clone calling in MiXCR, and kept productive beta chains. All rows with the same CDR3 protein become a single entry with the most common DNA and genes. The V and J calls here are based on TCRdb, not the publication. The sample table contains about 190,000 distinct CDR3 sequences; only one count was recorded for under 25% of them. The ten top clones hold over 2% of the sample.

This clonotype originated in a woman aged 40-49 years with alopecia areata. Some clones in this sample may be carry-over from other donors' samples. Material: whole blood, obtained in connection with sensitization to the hapten diphenylcyclopropenone (DPC). The chain uses TRBV9 and TRBJ2-5; TRBD2 lines up with 8 middle nucleotides. The CDR3 sequence is CASSVGLAQETQYF. DNA sequence: TGTGCCAGCAGCGTCGGACTAGCCCAAGAGACCCAGTACTTC.